These T cell receptor beta chains were read from a single sample in a study of blood T cell repertoires in COVID-19. Here immunoSEQ multiplex PCR was the method, and the copy in TCRdb shows in-frame clones only, minus some. In the table there are roughly 90,000 clones, 80% of which are singletons. Sequences were obtained from peripheral blood. These receptors were collected from a human donor in a cohort sampled during active COVID-19. Both conserved end residues are part of each CDR3. Fields, in order: clone size, D gene, J gene, V gene, CDR3 protein, CDR3 DNA. A D gene is named only where the DNA matches it firmly. Size values are once, few and many counts, or a class for expanded clones, and some rows have none.

>NA|TRBD1|TRBJ1-2|TRBV9
CASSVEGQGGFGYTF
TGTGCCAGCAGCGTTGAGGGACAGGGGGGCTTTGGCTACACCTTC
>once|TRBD1|TRBJ2-3|TRBV28
CASRQGAFGTQYF
TGTGCCAGCAGACAGGGGGCGTTCGGTACGCAGTATTTT
>NA|NA|TRBJ2-7|TRBV2
CASRARSADSYEQYF
TGTGCCAGCAGGGCGAGGTCAGCAGACTCCTACGAGCAGTACTTC
>once|NA|TRBJ1-2|TRBV12-3/TRBV12-4
CASSLAANYGYTF
TGTGCCAGCAGTTTAGCCGCTAACTATGGCTACACCTTC
>NA|TRBD1|TRBJ2-7|TRBV28
CASRRMGTGGRYEQYF
TGTGCCAGCAGGAGGATGGGGACAGGGGGAAGGTACGAGCAGTACTTC
>NA|NA|TRBJ2-3|TRBV18
CASSPGQRRRTDTQYF
TGTGCCAGCTCTCCAGGGCAGCGGAGACGCACAGATACGCAGTATTTT
>once|TRBD1|TRBJ2-5|TRBV6-5
CASTEHRGPQETQYF
TGTGCCAGCACCGAGCACAGGGGTCCGCAAGAGACCCAGTACTTC
>NA|NA|TRBJ2-7|TRBV2
CASSIPQRGYEQYF
TGTGCCAGCAGTATCCCCCAAAGGGGCTACGAGCAGTACTTC
>NA|NA|TRBJ1-5|TRBV19
CASSKEGNQPQHF
TGTGCCAGTAGTAAGGAGGGCAATCAGCCCCAGCATTTT
>NA|NA|TRBJ1-4|TRBV2
CASSLQRRMDEKLFF
TGTGCCAGCAGTCTTCAGCGGCGAATGGATGAAAAACTGTTTTTT
>NA|NA|TRBJ2-2|TRBV5-1
CASREGTGELFF
TGCGCCAGCAGGGAGGGAACCGGGGAGCTGTTTTTT
>NA|TRBD2|TRBJ2-2|TRBV30
CAWTSGVNTGELFF
TGTGCCTGGACTAGCGGGGTCAACACCGGGGAGCTGTTTTTT
>few|NA|TRBJ2-7|TRBV5-6
CASSRLGINNYEQYF
TGTGCCAGCAGCCGGCTCGGGATTAATAACTACGAGCAGTACTTC
>NA|NA|TRBJ1-2|TRBV2
CASSGVGGSNGYTF
TGTGCCAGCAGTGGGGTGGGGGGTTCGAATGGCTACACCTTC
>NA|NA|TRBJ1-5|TRBV7-8
CASSLKGGSSNQPQHF
TGTGCCAGCAGCTTAAAGGGCGGGAGTTCAAATCAGCCCCAGCATTTT
>NA|TRBD1|TRBJ2-2|TRBV5-1
CASSWATGGHLSANTGELFF
TGCGCCAGCAGTTGGGCAACAGGGGGTCACTTAAGTGCGAACACCGGGGAGCTGTTTTTT
>once|TRBD1|TRBJ1-1|TRBV29-1
CSVSRTGRPEAFF
TGCAGCGTTTCTCGGACAGGCCGCCCTGAAGCTTTCTTT
>NA|TRBD1|TRBJ2-7|TRBV10-1
CASSSYRGENYYEQYF
TGCGCCAGCAGTAGTTACAGGGGAGAAAACTACTACGAGCAGTACTTC
>few|NA|TRBJ2-3|TRBV2
CASSELAEASTDTQYF
TGTGCCAGCAGTGAATTAGCGGAGGCTAGCACAGATACGCAGTATTTT
>NA|NA|TRBJ1-1|TRBV6-1
CASSEEGVRATEAFF
TGTGCCAGCAGTGAAGAGGGGGTGAGGGCGACTGAAGCTTTCTTT
>NA|TRBD1|TRBJ1-5|TRBV19
CASSTGQGGWRNQPQHF
TGTGCCAGTAGTACCGGACAGGGGGGCTGGCGCAATCAGCCCCAGCATTTT
>NA|NA|TRBJ2-3|TRBV30
CAWIRGSYTDTQYF
TGTGCCTGGATTCGGGGGAGCTACACAGATACGCAGTATTTT
>NA|TRBD2|TRBJ2-5|TRBV3-1/TRBV3-2
CASSRSTSGSRETQYF
TGTGCCAGCAGCCGATCGACTAGCGGGAGTAGGGAGACCCAGTACTTC
>once|TRBD2|TRBJ2-3|TRBV4-1
CASSQVNLAEPRGTDTQYF
TGCGCCAGCAGCCAAGTAAATCTAGCGGAACCTCGGGGCACAGATACGCAGTATTTT
>once|TRBD2|TRBJ2-5|TRBV7-2
CASSLTGTSGETQYF
TGTGCCAGCAGCTTAACAGGGACTAGCGGTGAGACCCAGTACTTC
>few|NA|TRBJ2-3|TRBV24-1
CATSDPGAPGDTQYF
TGTGCCACCAGTGATCCAGGGGCGCCGGGAGATACGCAGTATTTT
>NA|TRBD2|TRBJ2-1|TRBV28
CASSPGTSGRHEQFF
TGTGCCAGCAGTCCCGGTACTAGCGGGAGACATGAGCAGTTCTTC
>NA|TRBD2|TRBJ2-3|TRBV5-6
CASSLRRLAGSDTQYF
TGTGCCAGCAGCTTGCGAAGACTAGCGGGATCAGATACGCAGTATTTT
>NA|TRBD1|TRBJ1-3|TRBV19
CASSTGTGSSGNTIYF
TGTGCCAGTAGTACCGGGACAGGGTCGTCCGGAAACACCATATATTTT
>NA|TRBD2|TRBJ2-1|TRBV19
CASSSWTSGHNEQFF
TGTGCCAGTAGTTCCTGGACTAGCGGGCACAATGAGCAGTTCTTC
>NA|NA|TRBJ2-7|TRBV2
CASSEFPYEQYF
TGTGCCAGCAGTGAATTTCCGTACGAGCAGTACTTC
>NA|TRBD1|TRBJ2-1|TRBV2
CASSDRQGASNEQFF
TGTGCCAGCAGTGATAGACAGGGGGCGAGCAATGAGCAGTTCTTC
>once|NA|TRBJ1-2|TRBV30
CAWWSLGGAYGYTF
TGTGCCTGGTGGAGCCTAGGGGGGGCCTATGGCTACACCTTC
>NA|NA|TRBJ1-2|TRBV5-1
CASSWSGDVGVYGYTF
TGCGCCAGCAGCTGGTCGGGGGACGTCGGGGTCTATGGCTACACCTTC
>NA|TRBD2|TRBJ2-3|TRBV7-9
CASSLGAGVNTDTQYF
TGTGCCAGCAGCTTAGGAGCGGGGGTCAATACAGATACGCAGTATTTT
>NA|NA|TRBJ2-7|TRBV9
CASSPTRVASYEQYF
TGTGCCAGCAGCCCAACCAGGGTTGCCTCCTACGAGCAGTACTTC
>few|TRBD1|TRBJ1-2|TRBV28
CASSLEGTGGGYTF
TGTGCCAGCAGTTTAGAAGGGACAGGGGGAGGCTACACCTTC
>NA|TRBD1|TRBJ2-1|TRBV24-1
CATSDPGQGHEQFF
TGTGCCACCAGTGATCCGGGACAGGGCCATGAGCAGTTCTTC
>NA|TRBD1|TRBJ1-1|TRBV7-9
CASSWGQGRSTEAFF
TGTGCCAGCAGCTGGGGACAGGGGCGGTCCACTGAAGCTTTCTTT
>NA|NA|TRBJ1-6|TRBV28
CASKWETSSYNSPLHF
TGTGCCAGCAAGTGGGAGACCAGCTCCTATAATTCACCCCTCCACTTT
>NA|NA|TRBJ2-7|TRBV10-1
CASSERRAYEQYF
TGCGCCAGCAGTGAAAGGCGGGCCTACGAGCAGTACTTC
>NA|TRBD1|TRBJ2-5|TRBV28
CASSLSQGAQETQYF
TGTGCCAGCAGTTTATCGCAGGGGGCTCAAGAGACCCAGTACTTC